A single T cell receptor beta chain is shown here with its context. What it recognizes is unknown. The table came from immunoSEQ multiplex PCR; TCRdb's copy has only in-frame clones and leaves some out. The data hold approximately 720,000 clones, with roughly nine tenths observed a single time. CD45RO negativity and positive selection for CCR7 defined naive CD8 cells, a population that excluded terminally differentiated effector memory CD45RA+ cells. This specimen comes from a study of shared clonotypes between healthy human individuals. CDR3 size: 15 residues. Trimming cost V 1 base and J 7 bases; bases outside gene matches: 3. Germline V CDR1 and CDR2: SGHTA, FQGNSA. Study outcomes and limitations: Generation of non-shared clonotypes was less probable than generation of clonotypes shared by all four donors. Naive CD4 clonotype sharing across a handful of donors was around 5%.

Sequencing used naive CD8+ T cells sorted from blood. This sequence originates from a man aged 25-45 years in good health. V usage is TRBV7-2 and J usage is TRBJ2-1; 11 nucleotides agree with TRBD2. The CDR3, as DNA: TGTGCCAGCAGCTTAGGGACTAGCGGGCTGAATGAGCAGTTCTTC. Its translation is CASSLGTSGLNEQFF.